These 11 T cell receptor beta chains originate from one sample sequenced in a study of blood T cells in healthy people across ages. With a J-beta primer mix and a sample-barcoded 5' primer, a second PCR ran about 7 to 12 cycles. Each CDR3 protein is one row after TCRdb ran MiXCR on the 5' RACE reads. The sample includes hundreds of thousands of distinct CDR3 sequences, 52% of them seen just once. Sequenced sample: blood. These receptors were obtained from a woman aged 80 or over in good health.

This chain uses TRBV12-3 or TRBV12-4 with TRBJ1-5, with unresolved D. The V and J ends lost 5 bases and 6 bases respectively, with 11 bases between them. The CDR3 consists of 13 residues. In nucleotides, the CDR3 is TGTGCCAGCAGTCTAGGTGAACGTCAGCCCCAGCATTTT. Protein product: CASSLGERQPQHF.

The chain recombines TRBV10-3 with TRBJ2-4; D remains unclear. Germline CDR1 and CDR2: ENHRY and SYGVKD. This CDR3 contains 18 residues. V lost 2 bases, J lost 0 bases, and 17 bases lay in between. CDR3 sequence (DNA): TGTGCCATCAGTGAGGACCGCAACAGCCTTATAGCCAAAAACATTCAGTACTTC. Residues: CAISEDRNSLIAKNIQYF.

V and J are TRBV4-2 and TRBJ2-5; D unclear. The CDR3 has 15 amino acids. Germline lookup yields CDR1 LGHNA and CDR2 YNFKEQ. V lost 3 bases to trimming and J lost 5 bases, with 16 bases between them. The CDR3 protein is CASSQPFPHGETQYF. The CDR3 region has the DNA TGTGCCAGCAGCCAGCCCTTTCCCCACGGGGAGACCCAGTACTTC.

CDR3 in DNA: TGTGCCAGCAGCGTATGGGTGGGAGGGGACAATGAGCAGTTCTTC. This translates into CASSVWVGGDNEQFF. The J gene is TRBJ2-1, the V gene TRBV9, with 7 positions matching TRBD2. The V segment lost 1 base and the J segment 5 bases; nucleotides outside the gene matches: 6. The germline CDR1 and CDR2 sequences are SGDLS and YYNGEE. This CDR3 region has 15 residues.

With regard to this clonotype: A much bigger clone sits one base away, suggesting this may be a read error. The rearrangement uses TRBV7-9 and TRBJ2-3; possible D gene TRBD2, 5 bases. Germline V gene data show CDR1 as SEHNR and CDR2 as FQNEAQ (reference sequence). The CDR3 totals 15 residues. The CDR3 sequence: CAGSLEGGSTDTQYF. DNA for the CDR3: TGTGCCGGCAGCTTAGAGGGCGGTAGCACAGATACGCAGTATTTT.

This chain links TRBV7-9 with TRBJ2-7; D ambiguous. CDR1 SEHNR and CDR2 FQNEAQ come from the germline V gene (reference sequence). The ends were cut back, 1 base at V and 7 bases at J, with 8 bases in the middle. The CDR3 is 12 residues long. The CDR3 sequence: CASSLELPEQYF. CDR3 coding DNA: TGTGCCAGCAGCTTAGAACTGCCGGAGCAGTACTTC.

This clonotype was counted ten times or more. CDR3 DNA sequence: TGTGCCAGCAGCCCGGACAGGGAGTATGGCTACACCTTC. Protein: CASSPDREYGYTF. This chain connects TRBV2 to TRBJ1-2; 8 bases map to TRBD1. The trim removed 6 bases at V and 5 bases at J, leaving 5 bases unmatched. Germline V gene sequence: CDR1 SNHLY, CDR2 FYNNEI. The CDR3 has 13 amino acids.

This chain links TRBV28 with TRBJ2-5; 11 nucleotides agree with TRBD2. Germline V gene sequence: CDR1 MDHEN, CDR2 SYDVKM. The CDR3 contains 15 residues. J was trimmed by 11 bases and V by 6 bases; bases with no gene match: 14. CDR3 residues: CASSSRLAGRGEQYF. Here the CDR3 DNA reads TGTGCCAGCAGCTCCCGACTAGCGGGAAGGGGTGAGCAGTACTTC. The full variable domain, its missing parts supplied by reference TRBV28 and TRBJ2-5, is DVKVTQSSRYLVKRTGEKVFLECVQDMDHENMFWYRQDPGLGLRLIYFSYDVKMKEKGDIPEGYSVSREKKERFSLILESASTNQTSMYLCASSSRLAGRGEQYFGPGTRLLVL.

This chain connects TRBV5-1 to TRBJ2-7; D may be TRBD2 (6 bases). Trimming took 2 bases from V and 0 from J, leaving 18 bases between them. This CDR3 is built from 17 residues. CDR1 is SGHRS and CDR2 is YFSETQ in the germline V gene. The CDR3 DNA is TGCGCCAGCAGCTTCGGGACCAGCGGGTTAAGCTCCTACGAGCAGTACTTC. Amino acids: CASSFGTSGLSSYEQYF.

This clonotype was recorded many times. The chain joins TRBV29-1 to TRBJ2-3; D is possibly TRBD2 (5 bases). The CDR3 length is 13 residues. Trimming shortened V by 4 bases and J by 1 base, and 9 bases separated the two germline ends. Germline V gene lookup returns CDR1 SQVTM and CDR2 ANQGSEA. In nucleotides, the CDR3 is TGCAGCGTTGTTGTCGGGGGCACAGATACGCAGTATTTT. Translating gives CSVVVGGTDTQYF.

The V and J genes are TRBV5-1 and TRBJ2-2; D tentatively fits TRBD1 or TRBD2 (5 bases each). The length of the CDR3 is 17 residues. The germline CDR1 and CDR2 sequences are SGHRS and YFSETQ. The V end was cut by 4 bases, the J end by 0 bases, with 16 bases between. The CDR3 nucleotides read TGCGCCAGCAGCGCCGGGACGTACCAACCGAACACCGGGGAGCTGTTTTTT. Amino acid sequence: CASSAGTYQPNTGELFF.